This TCR beta chain was captured by sequencing in a study of glioma-infiltrating T cells. Study results and limitations: CDR3 overlap between tissue and blood was very small.

The CDR3 is made up of 17 amino acids. The V gene's germline CDR1 is MNHEY and CDR2 SMNVEV (reference sequence). V was pared by 8 bases and J by 2 bases, with 12 bases of the junction left unmatched. This clonotype has at least ten counts. The antigen is undetermined. Amplification of TCR alpha and beta CDR3 regions from RNA used iRepertoire nested multiplex PCR. Tissue mRNA or PBMC total RNA, 100-400 ng, went into one-step reverse transcription and amplification. TCRdb itself ran the multiplex PCR reads through MiXCR, one entry per CDR3 protein. The data hold more than 95,000 distinct CDR3 sequences, with roughly 30% observed a single time.

The sample was glioma tissue, nonneoplastic brain tissue, or PBMCs (not recorded which). This clonotype was obtained from a human donor with low-grade glioma or glioblastoma, undergoing nonglioma brain surgery, or in good health (not recorded which). The chain recombines TRBV27 with TRBJ2-3; 11 positions agree with TRBD2. The CDR3 protein is CASSSLTSGENTDTQYF. The CDR3 DNA reads TGTGCCAGCTCCTCCCTGACTAGCGGGGAAAACACAGATACGCAGTATTTT.